This T cell receptor (beta chain) was profiled in a study of blood T cells in healthy people across ages. Study-wide findings and caveats: Reliance upon unsorted PBMCs precluded definitive naive versus antigen-experienced comparison. Per million T cells, the diversity of TCR beta decreased roughly linearly as age advanced. More naive CD4+ cells and higher diversity were found in long-lived than in aged donors.

About this clonotype itself: The antigen remains undetermined.

At least 7 million PBMCs were isolated per sample. The second PCR ran about 6 to 11 cycles with a sample-barcoded 5' primer and J-beta primers. TCRdb processed the 5' RACE reads anew with MiXCR; each CDR3 protein has one entry. The data contain over a million distinct CDR3 sequences, 40% to 45% of them seen just once; the ten biggest clones take up about 4.1%. This CDR3 region has 13 residues. Germline V CDR1 and CDR2: KGHSH, LQKENI. Trimming took 5 bases from V and 3 from J, leaving 11 bases between them. This sequence joins TRBV18 and TRBJ2-7; no firm D call. Material for sequencing was blood. This TCR derives from a young woman in good health. The CDR3 protein is CASSDQGFYEQYF. The CDR3 DNA follows: TGTGCCAGCTCAGATCAAGGGTTCTACGAGCAGTACTTC.